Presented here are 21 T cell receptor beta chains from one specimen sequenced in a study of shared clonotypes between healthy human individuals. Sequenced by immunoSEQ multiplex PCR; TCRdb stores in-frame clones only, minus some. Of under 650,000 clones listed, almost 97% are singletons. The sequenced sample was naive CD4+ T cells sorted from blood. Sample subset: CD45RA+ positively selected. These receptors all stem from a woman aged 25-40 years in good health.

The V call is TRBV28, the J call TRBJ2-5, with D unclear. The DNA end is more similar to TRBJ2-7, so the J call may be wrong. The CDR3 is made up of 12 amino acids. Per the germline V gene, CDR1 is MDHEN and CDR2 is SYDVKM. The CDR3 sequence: CASSLLPYEQYF. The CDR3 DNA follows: TGTGCCAGCAGTTTATTGCCCTACGAGCAGTACTTC.

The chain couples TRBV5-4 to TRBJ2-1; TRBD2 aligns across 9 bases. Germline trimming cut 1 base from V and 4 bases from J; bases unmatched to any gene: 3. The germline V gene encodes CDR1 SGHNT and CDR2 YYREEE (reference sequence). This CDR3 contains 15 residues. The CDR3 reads CASSLRLAAYNEQFF. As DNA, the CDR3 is TGTGCCAGCAGCTTGAGACTAGCGGCATACAATGAGCAGTTCTTC.

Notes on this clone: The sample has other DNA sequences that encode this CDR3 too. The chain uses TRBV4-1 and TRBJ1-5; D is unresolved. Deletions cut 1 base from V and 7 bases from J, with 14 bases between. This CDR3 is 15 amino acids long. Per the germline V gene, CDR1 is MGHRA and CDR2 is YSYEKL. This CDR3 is CASSQGTEGRQPQHF. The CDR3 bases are TGCGCCAGCAGCCAAGGAACAGAGGGTAGGCAGCCCCAGCATTTT.

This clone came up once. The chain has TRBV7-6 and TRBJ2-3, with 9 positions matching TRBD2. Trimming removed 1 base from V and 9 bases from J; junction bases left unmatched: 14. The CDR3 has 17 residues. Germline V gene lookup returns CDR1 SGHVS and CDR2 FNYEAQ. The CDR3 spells CASSLGSQLVAGVTQYF. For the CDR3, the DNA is TGTGCCAGCAGCTTAGGCTCCCAGCTGGTAGCGGGAGTAACGCAGTATTTT.

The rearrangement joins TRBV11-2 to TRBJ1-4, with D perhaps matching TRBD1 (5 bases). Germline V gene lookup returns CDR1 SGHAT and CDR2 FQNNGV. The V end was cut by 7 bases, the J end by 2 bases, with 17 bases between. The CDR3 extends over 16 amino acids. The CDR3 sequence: CASTLTQGATNEKLFF. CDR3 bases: TGTGCCAGCACCCTTACCCAGGGAGCCACTAATGAAAAACTGTTTTTT.

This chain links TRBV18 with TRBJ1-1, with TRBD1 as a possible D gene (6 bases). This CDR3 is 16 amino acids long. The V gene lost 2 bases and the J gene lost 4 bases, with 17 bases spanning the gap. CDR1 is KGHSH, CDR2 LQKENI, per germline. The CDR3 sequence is CASSPRTTGMSTEAFF. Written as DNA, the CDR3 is TGTGCCAGCTCACCAAGGACTACAGGGATGAGCACTGAAGCTTTCTTT.

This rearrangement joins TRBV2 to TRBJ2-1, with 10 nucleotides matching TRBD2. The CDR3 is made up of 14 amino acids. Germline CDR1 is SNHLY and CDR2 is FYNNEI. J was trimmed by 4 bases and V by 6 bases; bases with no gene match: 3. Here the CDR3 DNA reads TGTGCCAGCAGGAAGCGGGAGGGATACAATGAGCAGTTCTTC. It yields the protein CASRKREGYNEQFF.

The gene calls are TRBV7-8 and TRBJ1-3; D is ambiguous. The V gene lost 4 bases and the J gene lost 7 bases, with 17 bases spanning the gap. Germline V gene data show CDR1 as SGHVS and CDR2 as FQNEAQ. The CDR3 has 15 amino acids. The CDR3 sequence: CASSYSGPVRNTIYF. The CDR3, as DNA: TGTGCCAGCAGCTATAGTGGGCCGGTGCGCAACACCATATATTTT.

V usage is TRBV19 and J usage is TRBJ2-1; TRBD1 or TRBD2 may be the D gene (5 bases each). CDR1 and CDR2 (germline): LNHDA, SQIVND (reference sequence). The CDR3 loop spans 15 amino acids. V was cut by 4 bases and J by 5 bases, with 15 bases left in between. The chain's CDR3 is CASSTRDANHNEQFF. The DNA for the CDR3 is TGTGCCAGTAGTACTAGGGACGCTAATCACAATGAGCAGTTCTTC. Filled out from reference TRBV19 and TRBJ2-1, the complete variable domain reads DGGITQSPKYLFRKEGQNVTLSCEQNLNHDAMYWYRQDPGQGLRLIYYSQIVNDFQKGDIAEGYSVSREKKESFPLTVTSAQKNPTAFYLCASSTRDANHNEQFFGPGTRLTVL.

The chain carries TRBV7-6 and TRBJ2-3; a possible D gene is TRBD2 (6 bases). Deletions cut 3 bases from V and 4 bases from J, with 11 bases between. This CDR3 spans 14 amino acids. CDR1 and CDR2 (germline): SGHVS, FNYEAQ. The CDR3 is CASSFASEADTQYF. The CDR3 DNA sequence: TGTGCCAGCAGCTTCGCTAGCGAGGCAGATACGCAGTATTTT. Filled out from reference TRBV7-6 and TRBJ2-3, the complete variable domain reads GAGVSQSPRYKVTKRGQDVALRCDPISGHVSLYWYRQALGQGPEFLTYFNYEAQQDKSGLPNDRFSAERPEGSISTLTIQRTEQRDSAMYRCASSFASEADTQYFGPGTRLTVL.

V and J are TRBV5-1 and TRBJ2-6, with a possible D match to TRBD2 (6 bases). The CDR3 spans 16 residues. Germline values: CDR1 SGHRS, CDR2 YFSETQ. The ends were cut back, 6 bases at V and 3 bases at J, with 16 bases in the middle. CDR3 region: CASTPARDFGANVLTF. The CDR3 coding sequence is TGCGCCAGCACCCCGGCAAGGGACTTTGGGGCCAACGTCCTGACTTTC.

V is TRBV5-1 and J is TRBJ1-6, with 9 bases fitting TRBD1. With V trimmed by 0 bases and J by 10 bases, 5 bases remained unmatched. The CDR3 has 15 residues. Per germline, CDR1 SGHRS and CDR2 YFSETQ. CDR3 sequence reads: CASSLVVTGGSPLHF. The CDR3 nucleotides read TGCGCCAGCAGCTTGGTAGTGACAGGGGGATCACCCCTCCACTTT. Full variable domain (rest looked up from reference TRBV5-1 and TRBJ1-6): KAGVTQTPRYLIKTRGQQVTLSCSPISGHRSVSWYQQTPGQGLQFLFEYFSETQRNKGNFPGRFSGRQFSNSRSEMNVSTLELGDSALYLCASSLVVTGGSPLHFGNGTRLTVT.

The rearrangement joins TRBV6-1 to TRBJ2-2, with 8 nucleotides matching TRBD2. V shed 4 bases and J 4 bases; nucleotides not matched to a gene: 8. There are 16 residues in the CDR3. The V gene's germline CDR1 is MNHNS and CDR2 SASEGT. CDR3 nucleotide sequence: TGTGCCAGCAGTGTTCAGCGGGAGATAGTCACCGGGGAGCTGTTTTTT. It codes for CASSVQREIVTGELFF.

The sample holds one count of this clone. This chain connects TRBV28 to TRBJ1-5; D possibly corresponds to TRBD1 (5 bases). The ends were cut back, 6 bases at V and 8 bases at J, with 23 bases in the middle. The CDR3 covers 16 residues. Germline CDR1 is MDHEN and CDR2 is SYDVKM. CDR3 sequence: CASSLFRKGFNEPQHF. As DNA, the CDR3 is TGTGCCAGCAGCCTATTCCGGAAGGGGTTTAATGAGCCCCAGCATTTT.

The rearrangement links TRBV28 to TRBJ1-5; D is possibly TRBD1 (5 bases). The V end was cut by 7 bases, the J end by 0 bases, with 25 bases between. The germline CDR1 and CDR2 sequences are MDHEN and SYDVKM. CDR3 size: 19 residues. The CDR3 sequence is CASTLLNLRGGISNQPQHF. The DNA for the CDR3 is TGTGCCAGCACCTTATTGAATCTTCGGGGGGGAATTAGCAATCAGCCCCAGCATTTT.

Here the CDR3 reads CASSVMFREGTEAFF. The CDR3 DNA sequence: TGTGCCAGCAGCGTTATGTTTCGGGAGGGCACTGAAGCTTTCTTT. The chain carries TRBV6-5 and TRBJ1-1; D call uncertain. Germline V lookup: CDR1 MNHEY, CDR2 SVGAGI. The CDR3 consists of 15 residues. Deletions cut 6 bases from V and 4 bases from J, with 18 bases between.

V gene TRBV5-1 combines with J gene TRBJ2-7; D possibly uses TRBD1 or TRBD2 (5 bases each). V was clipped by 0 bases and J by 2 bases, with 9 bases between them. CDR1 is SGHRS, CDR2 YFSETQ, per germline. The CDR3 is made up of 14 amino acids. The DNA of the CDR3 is TGCGCCAGCAGCTTGGCTGAGGGGCCCTACGAGCAGTACTTC. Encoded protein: CASSLAEGPYEQYF.

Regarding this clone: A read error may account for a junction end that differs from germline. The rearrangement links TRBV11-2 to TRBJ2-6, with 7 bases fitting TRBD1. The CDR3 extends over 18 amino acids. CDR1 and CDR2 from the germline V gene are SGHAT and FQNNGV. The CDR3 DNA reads TGTGCCGGCAGCCTCAGGGGGAAGGCCCTCTCTGGGGCCAACGTCCTGACTTTC. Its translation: CAGSLRGKALSGANVLTF.

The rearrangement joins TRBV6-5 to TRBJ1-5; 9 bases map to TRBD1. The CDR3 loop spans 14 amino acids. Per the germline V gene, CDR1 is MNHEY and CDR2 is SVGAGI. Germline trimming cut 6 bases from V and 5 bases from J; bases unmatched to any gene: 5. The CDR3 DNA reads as TGTGCCAGCAGCCGGGACAGGGTGGATCAGCCCCAGCATTTT. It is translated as CASSRDRVDQPQHF.

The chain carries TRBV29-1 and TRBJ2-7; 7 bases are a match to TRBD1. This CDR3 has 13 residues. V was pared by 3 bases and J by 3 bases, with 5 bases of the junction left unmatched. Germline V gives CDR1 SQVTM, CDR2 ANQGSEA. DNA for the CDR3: TGCAGCGTTGAGTTGCAGGGGGTCTACGAGCAGTACTTC. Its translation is CSVELQGVYEQYF.

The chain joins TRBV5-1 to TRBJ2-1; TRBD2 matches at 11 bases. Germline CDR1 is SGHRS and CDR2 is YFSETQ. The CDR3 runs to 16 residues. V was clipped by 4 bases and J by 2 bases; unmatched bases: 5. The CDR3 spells CASSPLAGDPYNEQFF. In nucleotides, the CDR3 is TGCGCCAGCAGCCCACTAGCGGGAGACCCCTACAATGAGCAGTTCTTC.